Below are 32 T cell receptor beta chains sequenced from a single sample in a study of CD8+CD57+ T cells in acquired aplastic anemia. Genomic DNA templated the TCR beta VDJ and CDR3 profiling. TCRdb fed the reads into MiXCR, producing one record per CDR3 protein. The sample includes hundreds of thousands of distinct CDR3 sequences, under 40% of them seen just once. Selection for sequencing was limited to patients who had shown CD8+CD57+ cell expansion by flow cytometry. The material sequenced was sorted CD4+, CD8+, or CD8+CD57+ T cells (not recorded which) from PBMCs. These TCRs come from a human donor with aplastic anemia.

As to this clonotype: It may be a read error: a sequence one base away is much more abundant. This chain links TRBV2 with TRBJ1-4, with D maybe TRBD1 (6 bases). CDR1 and CDR2 (germline): SNHLY, FYNNEI. Trimming removed 0 bases from V and 7 bases from J, with 15 bases in between. There are 16 residues in the CDR3. The CDR3 is CASSEARTGGGEKLFF. As DNA, the CDR3 is TGTGCCAGCAGTGAAGCCCGCACAGGAGGGGGTGAAAAACTGTTTTTT.

The chain links TRBV10-1 to TRBJ1-2, with D maybe TRBD1 (5 bases). The CDR3 has 14 amino acids. Between the trimmed V and J ends, which lost 3 bases and 8 bases, there was a span of 16 bases. Germline CDR1 reads WNHNN; CDR2 reads SYGVQD (reference sequence). The CDR3 protein is CASSEGGAHWGYTF. CDR3 bases: TGCGCCAGCAGTGAAGGTGGGGCCCATTGGGGCTACACCTTC.

Notes on this clonotype: At one boundary the junction diverges from the germline segment, which might be a read error. V and J are TRBV2 and TRBJ1-2; 8 bases match TRBD1. The germline gives CDR1 SNHLY, CDR2 FYNNEI. This CDR3 has 14 residues. As DNA, the CDR3 is TGTGCCAGCGGTGAGCAGGGGGCCACCCATGGCTACACCTTC. Residues: CASGEQGATHGYTF. Together with reference TRBV2 and TRBJ1-2, the CDR3 gives the full variable domain: EPEVTQTPSHQVTQMGQEVILRCVPISNHLYFYWYRQILGQKVEFLVSFYNNEISEKSEIFDDQFSVERPDGSNFTLKIRSTKLEDSAMYFCASGEQGATHGYTFGSGTRLTVV.

On this clonotype: This could be a read error, since a much larger clone is one nucleotide away. The chain recombines TRBV20-1 with TRBJ1-5; no clear D. CDR3 length: 12 amino acids. Trimming took off 1 base at V and 5 bases at J, with 6 bases between the two ends. The germline gives CDR1 DFQATT, CDR2 SNEGSKA (reference sequence). The CDR3 DNA sequence: TGCAGTGCTAGAGGGGAGGATCAGCCCCAGCATTTT. Amino acid sequence: CSARGEDQPQHF.

The J gene is TRBJ2-7, the V gene TRBV12-3 or TRBV12-4; D is unresolved. V was shortened by 6 bases and J by 3 bases, with 15 bases between the two germline ends. The CDR3 is 14 residues long. CDR3 nucleotides: TGTGCCAGCAGCATCTCCGCAGTAAACTACGAGCAGTACTTC. Translated: CASSISAVNYEQYF.

J is TRBJ2-7 and V is TRBV7-9; no definite D call. Germline CDR1 SEHNR, CDR2 FQNEAQ (reference sequence). With 3 bases removed from V and 6 bases from J, the gap between germline ends came to 9 bases. CDR3 length: 12 residues. The CDR3 region has the DNA TGTGCCAGCAGCTTGGATCAGGCCGAGCAGTACTTC. Its translation is CASSLDQAEQYF.

The V gene is TRBV2, the J gene TRBJ2-2; 7 bases are shared with TRBD2. The CDR3 is 16 amino acids. The V segment lost 3 bases and the J segment 0 bases; nucleotides outside the gene matches: 4. Germline V gene lookup returns CDR1 SNHLY and CDR2 FYNNEI. The CDR3 DNA is TGTGCCAGCAGTGACCTGGGAGGGCCGAACACCGGGGAGCTGTTTTTT. Protein product: CASSDLGGPNTGELFF.

The V and J genes are TRBV25-1 and TRBJ1-5; no reliable D call. The germline V gene encodes CDR1 MGHDK and CDR2 SYGVNS. The CDR3 is 15 residues long. V was clipped by 8 bases and J by 3 bases, with 17 bases between them. CDR3 coding DNA: TGTGCCAGCTCACCTTTGGCTGGCTCCAATCAGCCCCAGCATTTT. Translated, it gives CASSPLAGSNQPQHF.

In the case of this clonotype: This may be a read error: a much more frequent sequence differs by one nucleotide. The chain joins TRBV7-2 to TRBJ2-1; D gene unclear. Germline assignment: CDR1 SGHTA and CDR2 FQGNSA. The CDR3 has 12 residues. As DNA, the CDR3 is TGTGCCGGCAGCTTTGCCGACAATGAGCAGTTCTTC. It codes for CAGSFADNEQFF. Full variable domain (missing parts from reference TRBV7-2 and TRBJ2-1): GAGVSQSPSNKVTEKGKDVELRCDPISGHTALYWYRQSLGQGLEFLIYFQGNSAPDKSGLPSDRFSAERTGGSVSTLTIQRTQQEDSAVYLCAGSFADNEQFFGPGTRLTVL.

The V gene is TRBV24-1, the J gene TRBJ2-1; the D gene is possibly TRBD2 (5 bases). The CDR3 extends over 13 amino acids. V was pared by 8 bases and J by 2 bases, with 9 bases between. CDR1 is KGHDR and CDR2 is SFDVKD in the germline V gene. This CDR3 reads CATKSGTYNEQFF. For the CDR3, the DNA is TGTGCCACCAAGTCCGGGACCTACAATGAGCAGTTCTTC.

This clonotype was observed many times. The genes are TRBV10-3 and TRBJ2-5; weak D call: TRBD2 (5 bases). Germline CDR1 ENHRY, CDR2 SYGVKD. V was shortened by 5 bases and J by 0 bases, with 10 bases between the two germline ends. The CDR3 is 14 residues long. CDR3 region: CAISSGIYQETQYF. The CDR3, as DNA: TGTGCCATCAGTTCCGGGATTTACCAAGAGACCCAGTACTTC.

This chain uses TRBV4-2 with TRBJ1-6; D gene ambiguous. Germline V gene data show CDR1 as LGHNA and CDR2 as YNFKEQ. CDR3 length equals 16 residues. Trimming pared 2 bases from V and 9 bases from J, leaving 17 bases between. CDR3 sequence: CASSQSEVGRSSPLHF. DNA for the CDR3: TGTGCCAGCAGCCAATCCGAGGTAGGGCGTTCTTCACCCCTCCACTTT.

This clonotype has a count of ten or more. CDR3 in amino acids: CAIKGNSNQPQHF. The CDR3 bases are TGTGCCATCAAAGGGAATAGCAATCAGCCCCAGCATTTT. The V call is TRBV10-3, the J call TRBJ1-5, with D uncertain. The germline V and J ends were trimmed by 7 bases and 0 bases, with 7 bases remaining between them. CDR1 ENHRY and CDR2 SYGVKD come from the germline V gene. CDR3 length: 13 amino acids.

The rearrangement joins TRBV6-6 to TRBJ1-1; 7 nucleotides align to TRBD1. Trimming took 6 bases from V and 11 from J; bases not matched to a gene: 6. CDR1 MNHNY and CDR2 SVGAGI come from the germline V gene (reference sequence). The CDR3 contains 11 residues. As DNA, the CDR3 is TGTGCCAGCAGACTACAGGGGTTGGCTTTCTTT. This sequence encodes CASRLQGLAFF.

A few counts support this clonotype. This chain joins TRBV19 and TRBJ2-3; 7 bases are a match to TRBD2. V trimming: 3 bases; J trimming: 5 bases; junction bases outside the gene matches: 14. The CDR3 runs 17 residues. CDR1 and CDR2 from the germline V gene are LNHDA and SQIVND (reference sequence). CDR3 coding DNA: TGTGCCAGTAGTATCAGCACTGGTGGCGGGAGCCAAGATACGCAGTATTTT. It encodes CASSISTGGGSQDTQYF.

Comments on this clonotype: A read error may be the cause here, since a much bigger clone is one base away. The V gene is TRBV20-1, the J gene TRBJ1-2; 7 bases map to TRBD1. The germline gives CDR1 DFQATT, CDR2 SNEGSKA (reference sequence). There are 9 residues in the CDR3. The CDR3 DNA follows: TGCATACTTAGGGGGCCCTACACCTTC. This translates into CILRGPYTF.

This chain joins TRBV6-5 and TRBJ1-2; D is possibly TRBD1 (6 bases). Germline CDR1 reads MNHEY; CDR2 reads SVGAGI. The CDR3 contains 15 residues. Trimming pared 0 bases from V and 4 bases from J, leaving 12 bases between. The CDR3 loop is CASSYSRQESYGYTF. The DNA for the CDR3 is TGTGCCAGCAGTTACTCGAGACAGGAATCCTATGGCTACACCTTC.

Many counts were recorded for this clonotype. The genes are TRBV5-6 and TRBJ1-2; TRBD1 might be the D (5 bases). The CDR3 length is 12 residues. V shed 7 bases and J shed 5 bases, with 12 bases lying between them. Germline loops: CDR1 SGHDT, CDR2 YYEEEE. The CDR3 region has the DNA TGTGCCAGCGCGATCAGGGAGTATGGCTACACCTTC. It translates to CASAIREYGYTF.

This chain links TRBV9 with TRBJ2-5, with TRBD2 matching over 11 bases. Trimming cost V 0 bases and J 9 bases; bases outside gene matches: 7. In germline, CDR1 is SGDLS, CDR2 YYNGEE. The CDR3 has 15 residues. In DNA, the CDR3 is TGTGCCAGCAGCGTAGGTAGCGGGGGGGCCCAGGCCCAGTACTTC. Translation gives CASSVGSGGAQAQYF. Full variable domain (rest looked up from reference TRBV9 and TRBJ2-5): DSGVTQTPKHLITATGQRVTLRCSPRSGDLSVYWYQQSLDQGLQFLIQYYNGEERAKGNILERFSAQQFPDLHSELNLSSLELGDSALYFCASSVGSGGAQAQYFGPGTRLLVL.

This clonotype was detected many times. The V call is TRBV29-1, the J call TRBJ2-1; 10 bases match TRBD2. Germline-derived CDR1 and CDR2 are SQVTM and ANQGSEA. Trimming cost V 6 bases and J 10 bases; bases outside gene matches: 12. The CDR3 has 14 residues. CDR3 residues: CSVAGRLAGDEQFF. CDR3 nucleotide sequence: TGCAGCGTGGCGGGCCGGCTAGCGGGAGACGAGCAGTTCTTC.

This clonotype was counted many times. The CDR3 region has the DNA TGTGCCAGCAGCTTAGGACTAGCGGGGGTTTACTACGAGCAGTACTTC. It yields the protein CASSLGLAGVYYEQYF. The chain is built from TRBV7-2 and TRBJ2-7, with TRBD2 matching over 12 bases. Germline values: CDR1 SGHTA, CDR2 FQGNSA. The CDR3 has 16 amino acids. V trimming: 1 base; J trimming: 3 bases; junction bases outside the gene matches: 4. The whole variable domain, remainder taken from reference TRBV7-2 and TRBJ2-7, is GAGVSQSPSNKVTEKGKDVELRCDPISGHTALYWYRQSLGQGLEFLIYFQGNSAPDKSGLPSDRFSAERTGGSVSTLTIQRTQQEDSAVYLCASSLGLAGVYYEQYFGPGTRLTVT.

This clonotype was detected ten times or more. The chain uses TRBV9 and TRBJ2-1; D is undetermined. Trimming pared 4 bases from V and 3 bases from J, leaving 8 bases between. The CDR3 totals 13 residues. Germline V CDR1 and CDR2: SGDLS, YYNGEE. DNA for the CDR3: TGTGCCAGCAGCCTGACGGTCTACAATGAGCAGTTCTTC. This translates into CASSLTVYNEQFF.

There are many counts of this clonotype. In DNA, the CDR3 is TGTGCCAGCAGCTCCGGGACAGCTAATTCACCCCTCCACTTT. This codes for CASSSGTANSPLHF. The rearrangement links TRBV7-8 to TRBJ1-6; 7 bases match TRBD1. After removal of 4 bases from V and 6 bases from J, the junction contained 3 bases not matched to a gene. This CDR3 contains 14 residues. The germline CDR1 and CDR2 sequences are SGHVS and FQNEAQ.

This clonotype has just a few counts. The V and J genes are TRBV20-1 and TRBJ2-1, with TRBD1 matching over 7 bases. Germline CDR1 and CDR2: DFQATT and SNEGSKA (reference sequence). The CDR3 loop spans 13 amino acids. J lost 5 bases, V lost 8 bases, and 9 bases had no gene match. The CDR3 nucleotides are TGCAGTTCAGGGACAGTGGTTAACAATGAGCAGTTCTTC. Translating it yields CSSGTVVNNEQFF.

This clonotype was seen more than once but under ten times. The chain links TRBV25-1 to TRBJ1-3; no reliable D call. The ends were cut back, 5 bases at V and 4 bases at J, with 9 bases in the middle. The germline CDR1 and CDR2 sequences are MGHDK and SYGVNS. This CDR3 is built from 13 residues. This CDR3 is CASSRYSGNTIYF. The CDR3 nucleotides are TGTGCCAGCAGTCGGTACTCCGGAAACACCATATATTTT.

This clonotype was detected only a few times. The chain combines TRBV5-1 with TRBJ2-7, with D possibly being TRBD1 or TRBD2 (5 bases each). The CDR3 is made up of 14 amino acids. The ends were cut back, 7 bases at V and 6 bases at J, with 20 bases in the middle. Germline CDR1 reads SGHRS; CDR2 reads YFSETQ. CDR3 sequence: CASAGAARLGEQYF. The CDR3 DNA reads TGCGCCAGCGCCGGGGCTGCCCGCCTAGGCGAGCAGTACTTC.

The genes are TRBV19 and TRBJ1-1; the match to TRBD1 covers 8 bases. V lost 8 bases and J lost 3; bases outside the gene matches: 8. Germline loops: CDR1 LNHDA, CDR2 SQIVND (reference sequence). CDR3 size: 14 residues. The CDR3 sequence: CASRQEDRDTEAFF. The DNA for the CDR3 is TGTGCCAGTCGACAAGAGGACAGGGACACTGAAGCTTTCTTT.

This clonotype was seen many times. The chain is built from TRBV7-2 and TRBJ1-5, with D possibly being TRBD1 (6 bases). V was pared by 1 base and J by 5 bases, with 9 bases between. The CDR3 runs to 14 residues. CDR1 is SGHTA and CDR2 is FQGNSA in the germline V gene. DNA of the CDR3: TGTGCCAGCAGCTTAGTAGGGGGTGATCAGCCCCAGCATTTT. Translated, it gives CASSLVGGDQPQHF.

There are a few counts of this clonotype. CDR3 protein: CASSSGLAGNTIYF. The DNA for the CDR3 is TGTGCCAGCAGTTCCGGACTAGCGGGAAACACCATATATTTT. This chain links TRBV6-5 with TRBJ1-3; D call uncertain. This CDR3 comprises 14 residues. V was clipped by 4 bases and J by 4 bases, with 11 bases between them. Per the germline V gene, CDR1 is MNHEY and CDR2 is SVGAGI.

This clonotype has ten or more counts. CDR3 sequence (DNA): TGCGCCAGCAGCCCAGGGAATGAAAAACTGTTTTTT. It specifies CASSPGNEKLFF. The chain combines TRBV10-2 with TRBJ1-4; D is possibly TRBD1 (5 bases). CDR3 length equals 12 residues. V shed 6 bases and J shed 5 bases, with 7 bases lying between them. The germline gives CDR1 WSHSY, CDR2 SAAADI.

The gene calls are TRBV19 and TRBJ2-7; TRBD1 aligns across 10 bases. Unmatched junction bases numbered 4, after V lost 6 bases and J lost 5 bases. CDR3 length: 13 residues. Germline V gives CDR1 LNHDA, CDR2 SQIVND (reference sequence). The CDR3 sequence is CASSGGTGDEQYF. The CDR3 DNA is TGTGCCAGTAGCGGCGGGACAGGGGACGAGCAGTACTTC. The complete variable domain, with remaining parts taken from reference TRBV19 and TRBJ2-7, reads DGGITQSPKYLFRKEGQNVTLSCEQNLNHDAMYWYRQDPGQGLRLIYYSQIVNDFQKGDIAEGYSVSREKKESFPLTVTSAQKNPTAFYLCASSGGTGDEQYFGPGTRLTVT.

In the case of this clonotype: Here the CDR3 omits its conserved ending phenylalanine or tryptophan, so a read error is the likely source. This chain uses TRBV5-1 with TRBJ2-5; 8 nucleotides align to TRBD2. Germline assignment: CDR1 SGHRS and CDR2 YFSETQ. The CDR3 loop spans 12 amino acids. V trimming: 7 bases; J trimming: 5 bases; junction bases outside the gene matches: 4. The CDR3 reads CASRRGGETQYL. The DNA for the CDR3 is TGCGCCAGCCGACGCGGGGGGGAGACCCAGTACCTC.